The 14 T cell receptor beta chains given below trace back to one sample, sequenced in a study of shared clonotypes between healthy human individuals. Using immunoSEQ multiplex PCR, the repertoire was profiled, and TCRdb retains in-frame clones only, with some absent. The table records 780,000 or so clones, 72% of them present only once. Sequencing was done on a sample of memory CD4+ T cells sorted from blood. Subset defined: CD45RA-negative fraction. The receptors derive from a woman between 25 and 40 years old in good health.

The V gene is TRBV5-1, the J gene TRBJ2-7, with 7 bases identical to TRBD2. Germline trimming cut 2 bases from V and 0 bases from J; bases unmatched to any gene: 5. CDR3 size: 15 residues. Germline loops: CDR1 SGHRS, CDR2 YFSETQ. CDR3 protein: CASSLSGKSSYEQYF. The CDR3 DNA sequence: TGCGCCAGCAGCTTAAGCGGGAAGAGCTCCTACGAGCAGTACTTC. Using reference TRBV5-1 and TRBJ2-7 for the parts outside the CDR3, the full variable domain is KAGVTQTPRYLIKTRGQQVTLSCSPISGHRSVSWYQQTPGQGLQFLFEYFSETQRNKGNFPGRFSGRQFSNSRSEMNVSTLELGDSALYLCASSLSGKSSYEQYFGPGTRLTVT.

Notes on this clone: Other DNA sequences within the sample encode an identical CDR3. V is TRBV5-1 and J is TRBJ2-1, with D perhaps TRBD1 (6 bases). The V gene's germline CDR1 is SGHRS and CDR2 YFSETQ. The CDR3 runs to 15 residues. The V and J ends lost 4 bases and 0 bases respectively, with 11 bases between them. The CDR3 nucleotides are TGCGCCAGCAGCCTAGACAGGAGCTCCTACAATGAGCAGTTCTTC. This sequence encodes CASSLDRSSYNEQFF.

The rearrangement links TRBV5-5 to TRBJ2-1; D possibly uses TRBD1 or TRBD2 (7 bases each). With 0 bases removed from V and 9 bases from J, the gap between germline ends came to 25 bases. Germline CDR1 SGHKS, CDR2 YYEKEE (reference sequence). The length of the CDR3 is 18 residues. This CDR3 is CASSLEGGGAGEVTEQFF. The CDR3 nucleotides read TGTGCCAGCAGCTTGGAAGGGGGCGGTGCGGGAGAGGTGACTGAGCAGTTCTTC. Combining the CDR3 with reference TRBV5-5 and TRBJ2-1 gives the whole variable domain DAGVTQSPTHLIKTRGQQVTLRCSPISGHKSVSWYQQVLGQGPQFIFQYYEKEERGRGNFPDRFSARQFPNYSSELNVNALLLGDSALYLCASSLEGGGAGEVTEQFFGPGTRLTVL.

The V call is TRBV5-6, the J call TRBJ1-1; weak D call: TRBD1 (6 bases). Germline V gene sequence: CDR1 SGHDT, CDR2 YYEEEE. V was pared by 1 base and J by 4 bases, with 17 bases between. The CDR3 is made up of 16 amino acids. CDR3 region: CASSLLAGQTITEAFF. The CDR3 DNA reads as TGTGCCAGCAGCTTGTTGGCCGGACAGACTATCACTGAAGCTTTCTTT.

This chain connects TRBV19 to TRBJ2-2; 7 bases map to TRBD1. There are 14 residues in the CDR3. CDR1 LNHDA and CDR2 SQIVND come from the germline V gene (reference sequence). Losses at the gene ends were 5 bases for V and 6 bases for J; bases not matched to a gene: 6. The CDR3 DNA reads as TGTGCCAGTAGTGTACAGGGGAGCGCCGGGGAGCTGTTTTTT. The encoded protein is CASSVQGSAGELFF.

With respect to this clone: Possible read error: a much larger clone is one base away. The V and J genes are TRBV18 and TRBJ1-1; TRBD1 is a possible D gene (6 bases). Germline V gives CDR1 KGHSH, CDR2 LQKENI. The CDR3 is made up of 16 amino acids. CDR3 coding DNA: TGTACCAGCTCCCCGGGGGAGGGGGAGACGAACACTGAAGCTTTCTTT. This encodes CTSSPGEGETNTEAFF.

Remarks on this clone: The same CDR3 is also encoded by other DNA sequences in this sample. V usage is TRBV5-4 and J usage is TRBJ2-1; D uncertain. Germline assignment: CDR1 SGHNT and CDR2 YYREEE (reference sequence). The V gene lost 0 bases and the J gene lost 3 bases, with 4 bases spanning the gap. The CDR3 sequence is 13 residues long. This CDR3 is CASSLASYNEQFF. CDR3 nucleotides: TGTGCCAGCAGCTTGGCCAGCTACAATGAGCAGTTCTTC.

V is TRBV7-2 and J is TRBJ1-2, with 8 bases that match TRBD1. After removal of 5 bases from V and 3 bases from J, the junction contained 8 bases not matched to a gene. The CDR3 has 15 amino acids. Germline assignment: CDR1 SGHTA and CDR2 FQGNSA. The CDR3 DNA reads TGTGCCAGCAGCCCCGGACAGGGAGGCTACTATGGCTACACCTTC. Protein: CASSPGQGGYYGYTF.

V gene TRBV11-2 combines with J gene TRBJ2-1, with 10 bases fitting TRBD2. The CDR3 contains 19 residues. V lost 1 base and J lost 2; bases outside the gene matches: 11. CDR1 SGHAT and CDR2 FQNNGV come from the germline V gene. In DNA form, the CDR3 reads TGTGCCAGCAGCTTAGGGCCGGCTAGCGGGAGAGGGGCCTACAATGAGCAGTTCTTC. Amino acid sequence: CASSLGPASGRGAYNEQFF.

The V call is TRBV11-2, the J call TRBJ2-2; D uncertain. This CDR3 region has 14 residues. Trimming took off 5 bases at V and 0 bases at J, with 7 bases between the two ends. CDR1 and CDR2 from the germline V gene are SGHAT and FQNNGV. CDR3 in DNA: TGTGCCAGCAGCCGAGGCTCGAACACCGGGGAGCTGTTTTTT. Protein: CASSRGSNTGELFF.

Concerning this clone itself: The junction and the germline gene differ at one end; a read error may be behind it. The rearrangement uses TRBV7-9 and TRBJ2-1; tentatively, D is TRBD2 (5 bases). The CDR3 is made up of 13 amino acids. The germline CDR1 and CDR2 sequences are SEHNR and FQNEAQ (reference sequence). The CDR3: CASSPAVGSSRVF. The CDR3 DNA reads as TGTGCCAGCAGCCCCGCGGTAGGATCTAGCCGAGTCTTC. Using reference TRBV7-9 and TRBJ2-1 for the parts outside the CDR3, the full variable domain is DTGVSQNPRHKITKRGQNVTFRCDPISEHNRLYWYRQTLGQGPEFLTYFQNEAQLEKSRLLSDRFSAERPKGSFSTLEIQRTEQGDSAMYLCASSPAVGSSRVFGPGTRLTVL.

J is TRBJ2-1 and V is TRBV5-1; D is possibly TRBD1 or TRBD2 (5 bases each). The ends were cut back, 3 bases at V and 12 bases at J, with 22 bases in the middle. CDR1 is SGHRS, CDR2 YFSETQ, per germline. This CDR3 has 15 amino acids. The CDR3 region has the DNA TGCGCCAGCAGCTCAATCCCGGGACCCTCTTCGGCGCAGTTCTTC. Encoded protein: CASSSIPGPSSAQFF.

V gene TRBV19 combines with J gene TRBJ2-2, with a possible D match to TRBD2 (5 bases). Trimming shortened V by 1 base and J by 9 bases, and 9 bases separated the two germline ends. The germline V gene encodes CDR1 LNHDA and CDR2 SQIVND (reference sequence). CDR3 size: 13 residues. CDR3 region: CASSIGGMRELFF. The CDR3 DNA sequence: TGTGCCAGTAGTATAGGAGGGATGCGGGAGCTGTTTTTT.

The chain has TRBV18 and TRBJ1-2; 7 bases match TRBD1. The ends lost 3 bases at V and 5 bases at J; junction bases unmatched: 6. The CDR3 runs 14 residues. Looked up from germline, CDR1 is KGHSH and CDR2 is LQKENI. The CDR3 spells CASSPDRNKYGYTF. CDR3 DNA: TGTGCCAGCTCACCGGACAGGAACAAGTATGGCTACACCTTC.